Below, 28 T cell receptor beta chains from the same sample are listed, as sequenced in a study of blood T cell repertoires in COVID-19 (dated by TCRdb to the early 2020s). Libraries were built with the immunoSEQ multiplex PCR assay. TCRdb limited this immuneACCESS table to in-frame rearrangements with V and J called. A share of clones is missing; checked studies link under half to unresolved V genes, and the rest is unexplained. The sample table records over 250,000 clones; 88% of these occur just once. The top ten clones comprise 2% to 2.5% of the sample. Material: PBMCs or T cells enriched from blood (not recorded which). The origin of the receptors is a woman in her sixties in a cohort exposed to, infected with or recovered from COVID-19 (not recorded which).

J is TRBJ2-1 and V is TRBV18, with 8 nucleotides matching TRBD2. This CDR3 spans 15 amino acids. V lost 2 bases to trimming and J lost 4 bases; unmatched junction nucleotides: 4. Germline CDR1 and CDR2: KGHSH and LQKENI. As DNA, the CDR3 is TGTGCCAGCTCACCAAGCGGGAGTCGGTACAATGAGCAGTTCTTC. Amino acids: CASSPSGSRYNEQFF.

The chain combines TRBV15 with TRBJ1-3; 7 positions agree with TRBD1. After removal of 0 bases from V and 7 bases from J, the junction contained 12 bases not matched to a gene. The germline gives CDR1 LNHNV, CDR2 YYDKDF (reference sequence). The length of the CDR3 is 17 residues. CDR3 sequence: CATSRESQGVNGNTIYF. Here the CDR3 DNA reads TGTGCCACCAGCAGAGAATCGCAGGGGGTGAATGGCAACACCATATATTTT.

The V and J genes are TRBV4-3 and TRBJ1-6; possibly TRBD1 for D (5 bases). V was clipped by 1 base and J by 10 bases, with 14 bases between them. This CDR3 comprises 15 residues. Germline V gene sequence: CDR1 LGHNA, CDR2 YSLEER. Here the CDR3 reads CASSQVVQGGSPLHF. CDR3 bases: TGCGCCAGCAGCCAAGTTGTTCAGGGAGGATCACCCCTCCACTTT.

This sequence joins TRBV28 and TRBJ2-3; a possible D gene is TRBD2 (6 bases). The CDR3 sequence is 12 residues long. V lost 4 bases, J lost 6 bases, and 8 bases lay in between. The germline V gene has CDR1 MDHEN and CDR2 SYDVKM. The CDR3 spells CASSWEADTQYF. Written as DNA, the CDR3 is TGTGCCAGCAGTTGGGAGGCGGATACGCAGTATTTT.

The chain is built from TRBV5-1 and TRBJ1-4, with 11 bases lining up with TRBD1. The junction had 3 bases not matched to a gene; V was cut back by 4 bases and J by 4 bases. The CDR3 totals 15 residues. Germline V lookup: CDR1 SGHRS, CDR2 YFSETQ. CDR3 coding DNA: TGCGCCAGCAGCGGGACAGGGGGTGGTAATGAAAAACTGTTTTTT. Protein product: CASSGTGGGNEKLFF.

Worth noting for this clone: Other DNA sequences in the same sample also yield this CDR3. The rearrangement uses TRBV28 and TRBJ2-7, with 11 bases that match TRBD2. The CDR3 is 15 amino acids. Germline CDR1 and CDR2: MDHEN and SYDVKM. Trimming at V came to 5 bases and at J to 1 base, leaving 4 bases not matched to a gene. The CDR3 coding sequence is TGTGCCAGCAGTCCAGGGACTAGCGGATCCTACGAGCAGTACTTC. It is translated as CASSPGTSGSYEQYF.

V usage is TRBV5-1 and J usage is TRBJ2-5; possibly TRBD2 for D (5 bases). In germline, CDR1 is SGHRS, CDR2 YFSETQ. CDR3 length: 15 amino acids. Deletions cut 1 base from V and 1 base from J, with 11 bases between. The CDR3 sequence: CASSLQGSSQETQYF. CDR3 DNA sequence: TGCGCCAGCAGCTTGCAAGGGAGCTCCCAAGAGACCCAGTACTTC. Using reference TRBV5-1 and TRBJ2-5 for the parts outside the CDR3, the full variable domain is KAGVTQTPRYLIKTRGQQVTLSCSPISGHRSVSWYQQTPGQGLQFLFEYFSETQRNKGNFPGRFSGRQFSNSRSEMNVSTLELGDSALYLCASSLQGSSQETQYFGPGTRLLVL.

The J gene is TRBJ2-2, the V gene TRBV28; the D gene is possibly TRBD1 (6 bases). Germline CDR1 MDHEN, CDR2 SYDVKM. The CDR3 is 14 amino acids. V lost 8 bases, J lost 0 bases, and 10 bases lay in between. The CDR3 nucleotides read TGTGCCAGCCTGGGGGCTGCGAACACCGGGGAGCTGTTTTTT. Translated: CASLGAANTGELFF.

J is TRBJ1-1 and V is TRBV7-9, with 7 bases lining up with TRBD1. Germline V lookup: CDR1 SEHNR, CDR2 FQNEAQ (reference sequence). The V and J ends lost 5 bases and 1 base, in that order; junction bases with no gene match: 7. CDR3 length: 15 amino acids. CDR3 sequence (DNA): TGTGCCAGCAGCCCTTGGGACAGACGGAACACTGAAGCTTTCTTT. This gives the protein CASSPWDRRNTEAFF. The whole variable domain, remainder taken from reference TRBV7-9 and TRBJ1-1, is DTGVSQNPRHKITKRGQNVTFRCDPISEHNRLYWYRQTLGQGPEFLTYFQNEAQLEKSRLLSDRFSAERPKGSFSTLEIQRTEQGDSAMYLCASSPWDRRNTEAFFGQGTRLTVV.

V gene TRBV7-2 combines with J gene TRBJ2-1; D is unclear. CDR3 length equals 14 residues. With 3 bases removed from V and 2 bases from J, the gap between germline ends came to 8 bases. Germline values: CDR1 SGHTA, CDR2 FQGNSA. CDR3: CASSLRLPYNEQFF. CDR3 nucleotide sequence: TGTGCCAGCAGCTTGCGCCTACCCTACAATGAGCAGTTCTTC.

The chain carries TRBV12-3 or TRBV12-4 and TRBJ2-1; 7 bases match TRBD1. CDR3 size: 12 residues. The J segment lost 7 bases and the V segment lost 6 bases, leaving 3 bases of the junction unmatched. Written as DNA, the CDR3 is TGTGCCAGCAGACACAGGGGAAATGAGCAGTTCTTC. This gives the protein CASRHRGNEQFF.

The chain is built from TRBV14 and TRBJ2-3; D call uncertain. The V end was cut by 2 bases, the J end by 12 bases, with 15 bases between. Germline V gene sequence: CDR1 SGHDN, CDR2 FVKESK. The CDR3 is 13 amino acids. CDR3 in DNA: TGTGCCAGCAGCCAAAAGCAACGCTCCCCCCAGTATTTT. Translation gives CASSQKQRSPQYF.

The J gene is TRBJ1-1, the V gene TRBV5-5; 8 nucleotides match TRBD1. J lost 6 bases, V lost 3 bases, and 7 bases had no gene match. Germline loops: CDR1 SGHKS, CDR2 YYEKEE (reference sequence). This CDR3 has 14 residues. Written as DNA, the CDR3 is TGTGCCAGCAGCTCCTTTCAGGGGGCGGCTGAAGCTTTCTTT. Protein product: CASSSFQGAAEAFF.

This clone was recorded a few times. The chain carries TRBV11-3 and TRBJ2-5; 12 bases align to TRBD1. The CDR3 sequence is 15 residues long. V shed 5 bases, J shed 4 bases, and the junction held 5 bases outside the gene matches. CDR1 is SGHNT, CDR2 YENEEA, per germline. The CDR3 sequence is CASSRGTGGGETQYF. In DNA form, the CDR3 reads TGTGCCAGCAGCCGGGGGACAGGGGGCGGAGAGACCCAGTACTTC.

This clone was observed a single time. This chain connects TRBV30 to TRBJ1-5, with a weak D call TRBD1 (5 bases). The CDR3 totals 14 residues. The V and J ends lost 5 bases and 5 bases respectively, with 16 bases between them. CDR1 is GTSNPN and CDR2 is SVGIG in the germline V gene (reference sequence). In DNA, the CDR3 is TGTGCCTGGTCACCGCGGGGGGAGGATCAGCCCCAGCATTTT. It yields the protein CAWSPRGEDQPQHF.

This rearrangement joins TRBV2 to TRBJ2-2, with D possibly matching TRBD1 (5 bases). V was shortened by 7 bases and J by 4 bases, with 10 bases between the two germline ends. Germline assignment: CDR1 SNHLY and CDR2 FYNNEI. The CDR3 spans 13 residues. The CDR3 sequence is CASTQGFTGELFF. The CDR3 nucleotides read TGTGCCAGCACCCAGGGTTTCACCGGGGAGCTGTTTTTT.

This rearrangement joins TRBV28 to TRBJ2-1; D is perhaps TRBD2 (7 bases). The CDR3 runs to 16 residues. Looked up from germline, CDR1 is MDHEN and CDR2 is SYDVKM. Trimming cost V 4 bases and J 7 bases, with 20 bases left between them. CDR3 residues: CASSSPSDGRGNEQFF. The DNA of the CDR3 is TGTGCCAGCAGTTCCCCCAGTGATGGGAGGGGGAATGAGCAGTTCTTC.

This sequence joins TRBV5-1 and TRBJ2-1, with 10 bases lining up with TRBD1. The CDR3 spans 15 residues. Germline trimming cut 0 bases from V and 9 bases from J; bases unmatched to any gene: 6. CDR1 and CDR2 (germline): SGHRS, YFSETQ. The CDR3 protein is CASSLAGDRGSEQFF. The DNA for the CDR3 is TGCGCCAGCAGCTTGGCGGGGGACAGGGGTAGTGAGCAGTTCTTC. Variable domain in full (rest from reference TRBV5-1 and TRBJ2-1): KAGVTQTPRYLIKTRGQQVTLSCSPISGHRSVSWYQQTPGQGLQFLFEYFSETQRNKGNFPGRFSGRQFSNSRSEMNVSTLELGDSALYLCASSLAGDRGSEQFFGPGTRLTVL.

V gene TRBV28 combines with J gene TRBJ1-2, with 9 bases lining up with TRBD1. CDR1 is MDHEN and CDR2 is SYDVKM in the germline V gene. The CDR3 has 14 amino acids. V shed 5 bases and J 7 bases; nucleotides not matched to a gene: 8. The CDR3 coding sequence is TGTGCCAGCAGTACGACAGGGGGAGCTTTTGGCTACACCTTC. This gives the protein CASSTTGGAFGYTF.

This clone was seen only once. The chain has TRBV18 and TRBJ1-1; D unresolved. This CDR3 is built from 14 residues. Germline V lookup: CDR1 KGHSH, CDR2 LQKENI. The ends were cut back, 3 bases at V and 5 bases at J, with 13 bases in the middle. The CDR3 here is CASSPGGHGTEAFF. DNA for the CDR3: TGTGCCAGCTCACCCGGAGGGCACGGGACTGAAGCTTTCTTT.

This chain joins TRBV28 and TRBJ2-4; possible D gene TRBD2, 5 bases. Deletions cut 2 bases from V and 2 bases from J, with 16 bases between. The CDR3 extends over 17 amino acids. Germline V lookup: CDR1 MDHEN, CDR2 SYDVKM. In DNA form, the CDR3 reads TGTGCCAGCAGTTTAATTCGGGGAGCTAGCCCCAAAAACATTCAGTACTTC. This encodes CASSLIRGASPKNIQYF.

The rearrangement links TRBV6-5 to TRBJ1-5; the D gene is possibly TRBD1 (5 bases). The ends were cut back, 6 bases at V and 5 bases at J, with 14 bases in the middle. Germline lookup yields CDR1 MNHEY and CDR2 SVGAGI. There are 14 residues in the CDR3. CDR3 nucleotide sequence: TGTGCCAGCAGCCCCGGGACGGGAGATCAGCCCCAGCATTTT. This codes for CASSPGTGDQPQHF.

V gene TRBV28 combines with J gene TRBJ2-1, with 8 nucleotides matching TRBD2. The CDR3 is 17 amino acids. After removal of 7 bases from V and 9 bases from J, the junction contained 20 bases not matched to a gene. CDR1 and CDR2 from the germline V gene are MDHEN and SYDVKM. The CDR3 nucleotides are TGTGCCAGCATCACGGGGGGGGCGGGAGGCCCCACGGGTGAGCAGTTCTTC. Protein sequence: CASITGGAGGPTGEQFF. Using reference TRBV28 and TRBJ2-1 for the parts outside the CDR3, the full variable domain is DVKVTQSSRYLVKRTGEKVFLECVQDMDHENMFWYRQDPGLGLRLIYFSYDVKMKEKGDIPEGYSVSREKKERFSLILESASTNQTSMYLCASITGGAGGPTGEQFFGPGTRLTVL.

This clone was recorded once. The genes are TRBV7-6 and TRBJ1-4, with D possibly matching TRBD1 (6 bases). CDR1 is SGHVS, CDR2 FNYEAQ, per germline. The germline V and J ends were trimmed by 5 bases and 8 bases, with 15 bases remaining between them. The CDR3 consists of 14 residues. CDR3 loop: CASSQRQGNEKLFF. In nucleotides, the CDR3 is TGTGCCAGCAGCCAACGTCAGGGGAACGAAAAACTGTTTTTT. The whole variable domain, filled in from reference TRBV7-6 and TRBJ1-4, reads GAGVSQSPRYKVTKRGQDVALRCDPISGHVSLYWYRQALGQGPEFLTYFNYEAQQDKSGLPNDRFSAERPEGSISTLTIQRTEQRDSAMYRCASSQRQGNEKLFFGSGTQLSVL.

The genes are TRBV7-9 and TRBJ2-7; 7 nucleotides agree with TRBD1. CDR3 length equals 14 residues. V shed 2 bases, J shed 0 bases, and the junction held 1 base outside the gene matches. CDR1 is SEHNR and CDR2 is FQNEAQ in the germline V gene (reference sequence). The CDR3 region has the DNA TGTGCCAGCAGCTTATCAGGGGGCTCCTACGAGCAGTACTTC. It encodes CASSLSGGSYEQYF.

This clone came up once. The chain recombines TRBV3-1 (or the pseudogene TRBV3-2) with TRBJ1-6; 9 bases are a match to TRBD1. CDR3 length equals 16 residues. The germline V gene has CDR1 LGHDT and CDR2 YNNKEL (reference sequence). V was clipped by 1 base and J by 9 bases; unmatched bases: 7. The CDR3 region has the DNA TGTGCCAGCAGCCAAGGCCGACAGGGGGTAGGTTCACCCCTCCACTTT. Protein product: CASSQGRQGVGSPLHF.

V gene TRBV28 combines with J gene TRBJ1-2; 9 nucleotides match TRBD1. Germline lookup yields CDR1 MDHEN and CDR2 SYDVKM. Trimming removed 1 base from V and 8 bases from J; junction bases left unmatched: 11. The CDR3 loop spans 16 amino acids. This chain's CDR3 is CASSLFPKQGARGYTF. Written as DNA, the CDR3 is TGTGCCAGCAGTTTATTCCCTAAACAGGGGGCGCGGGGCTACACCTTC.

This sequence joins TRBV28 and TRBJ1-2; weak D call: TRBD1 (6 bases). V shed 3 bases and J shed 4 bases, with 9 bases lying between them. The length of the CDR3 is 13 residues. CDR1 MDHEN and CDR2 SYDVKM come from the germline V gene. The CDR3 region is CASSFGQLYGYTF. CDR3 DNA sequence: TGTGCCAGCAGTTTTGGACAGCTCTATGGCTACACCTTC.